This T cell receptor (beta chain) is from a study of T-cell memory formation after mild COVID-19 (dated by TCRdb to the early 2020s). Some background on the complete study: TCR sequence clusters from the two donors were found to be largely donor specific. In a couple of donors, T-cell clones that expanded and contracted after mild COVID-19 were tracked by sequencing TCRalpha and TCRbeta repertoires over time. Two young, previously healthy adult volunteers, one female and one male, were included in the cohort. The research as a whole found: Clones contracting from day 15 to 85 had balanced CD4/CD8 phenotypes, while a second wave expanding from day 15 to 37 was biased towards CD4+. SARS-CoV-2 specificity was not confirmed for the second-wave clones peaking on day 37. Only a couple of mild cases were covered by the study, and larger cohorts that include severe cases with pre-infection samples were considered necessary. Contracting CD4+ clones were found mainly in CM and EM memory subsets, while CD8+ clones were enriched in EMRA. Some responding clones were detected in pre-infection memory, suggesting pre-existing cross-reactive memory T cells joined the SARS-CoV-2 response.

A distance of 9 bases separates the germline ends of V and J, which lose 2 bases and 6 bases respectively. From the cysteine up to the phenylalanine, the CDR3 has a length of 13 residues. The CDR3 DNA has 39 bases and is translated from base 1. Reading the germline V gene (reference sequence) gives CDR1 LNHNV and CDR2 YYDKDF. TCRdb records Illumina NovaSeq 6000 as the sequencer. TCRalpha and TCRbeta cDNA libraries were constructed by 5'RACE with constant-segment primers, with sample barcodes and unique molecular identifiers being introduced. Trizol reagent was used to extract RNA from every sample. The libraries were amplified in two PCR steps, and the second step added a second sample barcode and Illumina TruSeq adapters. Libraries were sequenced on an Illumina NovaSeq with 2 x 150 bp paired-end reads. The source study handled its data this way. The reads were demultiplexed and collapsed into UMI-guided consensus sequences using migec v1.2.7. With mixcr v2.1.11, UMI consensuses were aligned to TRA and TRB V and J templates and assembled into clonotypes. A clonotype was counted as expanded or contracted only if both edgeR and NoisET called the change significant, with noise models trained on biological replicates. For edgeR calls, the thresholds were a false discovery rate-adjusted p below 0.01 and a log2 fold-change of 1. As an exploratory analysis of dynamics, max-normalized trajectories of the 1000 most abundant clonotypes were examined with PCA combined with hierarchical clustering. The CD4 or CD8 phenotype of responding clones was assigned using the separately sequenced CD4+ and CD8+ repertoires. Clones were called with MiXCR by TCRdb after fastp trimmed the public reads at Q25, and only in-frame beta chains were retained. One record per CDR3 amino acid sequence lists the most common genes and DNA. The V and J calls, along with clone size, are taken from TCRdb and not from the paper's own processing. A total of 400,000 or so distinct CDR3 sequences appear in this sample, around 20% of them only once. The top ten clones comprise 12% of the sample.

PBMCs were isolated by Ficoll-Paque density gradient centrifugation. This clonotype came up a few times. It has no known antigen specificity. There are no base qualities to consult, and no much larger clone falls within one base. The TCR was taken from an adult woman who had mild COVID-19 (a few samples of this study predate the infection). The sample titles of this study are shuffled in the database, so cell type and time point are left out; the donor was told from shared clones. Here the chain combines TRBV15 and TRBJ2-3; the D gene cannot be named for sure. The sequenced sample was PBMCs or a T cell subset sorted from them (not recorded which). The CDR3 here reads CATSRNARDTQYF. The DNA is TGTGCCACCAGCAGAAATGCCAGGGATACGCAGTATTTT.